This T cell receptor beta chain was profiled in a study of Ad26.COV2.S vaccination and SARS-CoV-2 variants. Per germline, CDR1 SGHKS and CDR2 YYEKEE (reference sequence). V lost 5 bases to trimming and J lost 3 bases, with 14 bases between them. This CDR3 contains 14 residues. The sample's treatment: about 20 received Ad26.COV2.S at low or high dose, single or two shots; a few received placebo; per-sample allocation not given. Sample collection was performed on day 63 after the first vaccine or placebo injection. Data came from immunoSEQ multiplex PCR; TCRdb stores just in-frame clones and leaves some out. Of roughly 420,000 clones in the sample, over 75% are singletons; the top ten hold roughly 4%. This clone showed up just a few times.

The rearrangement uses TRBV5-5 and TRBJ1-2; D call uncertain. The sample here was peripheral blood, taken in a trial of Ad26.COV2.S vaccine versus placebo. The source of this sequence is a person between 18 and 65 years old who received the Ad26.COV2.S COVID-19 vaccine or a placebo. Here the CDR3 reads CASSSFPFDYGYTF. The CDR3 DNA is TGTGCCAGCAGTTCATTCCCCTTCGACTATGGCTACACCTTC.